This entry lists 10 T cell receptor beta chains sequenced from one sample in a study of blood T cell repertoires in COVID-19. Sequencing was performed with immunoSEQ multiplex PCR; in TCRdb, only in-frame clones are kept and a portion is missing. Of 350,000 to 450,000 clones detected, about 90% appear once; the ten largest clones hold 1.7%. Sequenced: PBMCs or T cells enriched from blood (not recorded which). These receptors were collected from a woman in her twenties or thirties who had recovered from COVID-19.

The chain uses TRBV14 and TRBJ2-3; tentatively, D is TRBD2 (6 bases). The germline V gene has CDR1 SGHDN and CDR2 FVKESK. Trimming removed 4 bases at V and 5 bases at J, with 16 bases between. There are 15 residues in the CDR3. The DNA of the CDR3 is TGTGCCAGCAGCCCCCTCGGACTAAGCCAAGATACGCAGTATTTT. It is translated as CASSPLGLSQDTQYF.

The chain joins TRBV10-3 to TRBJ2-1, with 9 nucleotides matching TRBD1. The CDR3 is 11 residues long. Per the germline V gene, CDR1 is ENHRY and CDR2 is SYGVKD. Losses at the gene ends were 7 bases for V and 12 bases for J; bases not matched to a gene: 4. The CDR3 DNA reads as TGTGCCATCAATACAGGGGGCTGGCAGTTCTTC. Translated, it gives CAINTGGWQFF.

This CDR3 is CASSWGRGNQPQHF. As DNA, the CDR3 is TGTGCCAGCAGTTGGGGTCGGGGGAATCAGCCCCAGCATTTT. The chain has TRBV28 and TRBJ1-5, with D tentatively TRBD1 (5 bases). Deletions cut 4 bases from V and 4 bases from J, with 11 bases between. CDR1 and CDR2 from the germline V gene are MDHEN and SYDVKM. This CDR3 region has 14 residues.

The chain has TRBV9 and TRBJ2-1; D might be TRBD2 (6 bases). The length of the CDR3 is 15 residues. Trimming shortened V by 0 bases and J by 5 bases, and 12 bases separated the two germline ends. The germline CDR1 and CDR2 sequences are SGDLS and YYNGEE. CDR3 in amino acids: CASSVGERAHNEQFF. Written as DNA, the CDR3 is TGTGCCAGCAGCGTAGGCGAGCGGGCCCACAATGAGCAGTTCTTC. Full variable domain (rest looked up from reference TRBV9 and TRBJ2-1): DSGVTQTPKHLITATGQRVTLRCSPRSGDLSVYWYQQSLDQGLQFLIQYYNGEERAKGNILERFSAQQFPDLHSELNLSSLELGDSALYFCASSVGERAHNEQFFGPGTRLTVL.

The chain couples TRBV6-5 to TRBJ2-3; 11 bases map to TRBD1. The CDR3 totals 15 residues. Germline CDR1 is MNHEY and CDR2 is SVGAGI. V was pared by 8 bases and J by 4 bases, with 8 bases of the junction left unmatched. CDR3 in amino acids: CASCSGQGAADTQYF. The CDR3 bases are TGTGCCAGCTGCTCCGGACAGGGGGCAGCAGATACGCAGTATTTT.

The chain employs TRBV29-1 and TRBJ2-7, with TRBD2 identical over 7 bases. The CDR3 is 13 amino acids. V was clipped by 1 base and J by 7 bases; unmatched bases: 7. CDR1 and CDR2 (germline): SQVTM, ANQGSEA. CDR3 region: CSVEAPGLDEQYF. Written as DNA, the CDR3 is TGCAGCGTTGAAGCCCCCGGACTAGATGAGCAGTACTTC.

The rearrangement uses TRBV13 and TRBJ1-5; D not certain. Germline V gene data show CDR1 as PRHDT and CDR2 as FYEKMQ (reference sequence). V shed 5 bases and J shed 0 bases, with 8 bases lying between them. CDR3 length equals 14 residues. CDR3 sequence (DNA): TGTGCCAGCAGCCTCGGGAGTAGCAATCAGCCCCAGCATTTT. It encodes CASSLGSSNQPQHF. The full variable domain, rest sourced from reference TRBV13 and TRBJ1-5, is AAGVIQSPRHLIKEKRETATLKCYPIPRHDTVYWYQQGPGQDPQFLISFYEKMQSDKGSIPDRFSAQQFSDYHSELNMSSLELGDSALYFCASSLGSSNQPQHFGDGTRLSIL.

V gene TRBV19 combines with J gene TRBJ2-1; a weak D match, TRBD1 (5 bases). The CDR3 sequence is 16 residues long. V was clipped by 3 bases and J by 0 bases, with 12 bases between them. The germline V gene encodes CDR1 LNHDA and CDR2 SQIVND (reference sequence). The CDR3 sequence: CASSIRQSSSYNEQFF. The CDR3 nucleotides are TGTGCCAGTAGTATTAGACAGTCGAGCTCCTACAATGAGCAGTTCTTC. Full variable domain (rest looked up from reference TRBV19 and TRBJ2-1): DGGITQSPKYLFRKEGQNVTLSCEQNLNHDAMYWYRQDPGQGLRLIYYSQIVNDFQKGDIAEGYSVSREKKESFPLTVTSAQKNPTAFYLCASSIRQSSSYNEQFFGPGTRLTVL.

This rearrangement joins TRBV7-8 to TRBJ2-7; 7 positions match TRBD1. CDR1 is SGHVS, CDR2 FQNEAQ, per germline. Trimming at V came to 5 bases and at J to 1 base, leaving 8 bases not matched to a gene. The CDR3 spans 15 residues. The CDR3 sequence: CASSPRDSGSYEQYF. The CDR3 DNA follows: TGTGCCAGCAGCCCCCGGGACAGTGGGTCCTACGAGCAGTACTTC.

The DNA of the CDR3 is TGTGCCAGTAGTATTCTGAGAGCAACTAATGAAAAACTGTTTTTT. It specifies CASSILRATNEKLFF. This sequence joins TRBV19 and TRBJ1-4; no definite D call. V was pared by 3 bases and J by 0 bases, with 8 bases between. The CDR3 has 15 residues. Germline CDR1 and CDR2: LNHDA and SQIVND (reference sequence).